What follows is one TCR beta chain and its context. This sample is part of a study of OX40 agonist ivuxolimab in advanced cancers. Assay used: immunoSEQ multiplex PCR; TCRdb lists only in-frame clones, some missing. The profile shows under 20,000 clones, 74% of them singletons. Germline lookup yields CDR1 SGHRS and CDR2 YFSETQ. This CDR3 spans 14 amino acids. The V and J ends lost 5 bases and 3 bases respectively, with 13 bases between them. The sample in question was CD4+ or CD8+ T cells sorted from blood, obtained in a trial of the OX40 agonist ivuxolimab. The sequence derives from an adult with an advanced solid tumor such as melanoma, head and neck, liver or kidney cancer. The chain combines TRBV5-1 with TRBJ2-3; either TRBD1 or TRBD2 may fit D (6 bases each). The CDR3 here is CASRGGLGTDTQYF. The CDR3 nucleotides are TGCGCCAGCAGAGGGGGACTTGGAACAGATACGCAGTATTTT.